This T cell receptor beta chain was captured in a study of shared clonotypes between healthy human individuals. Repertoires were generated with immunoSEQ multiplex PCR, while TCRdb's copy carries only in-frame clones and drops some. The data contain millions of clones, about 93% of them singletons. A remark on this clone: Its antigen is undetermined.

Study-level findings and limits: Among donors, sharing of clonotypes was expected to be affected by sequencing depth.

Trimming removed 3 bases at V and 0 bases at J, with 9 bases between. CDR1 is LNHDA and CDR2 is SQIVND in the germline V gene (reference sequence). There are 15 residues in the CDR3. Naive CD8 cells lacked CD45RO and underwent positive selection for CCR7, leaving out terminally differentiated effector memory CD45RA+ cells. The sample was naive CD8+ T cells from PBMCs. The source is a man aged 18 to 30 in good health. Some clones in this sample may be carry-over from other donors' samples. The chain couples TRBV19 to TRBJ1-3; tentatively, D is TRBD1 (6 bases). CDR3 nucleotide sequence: TGTGCCAGTAGTATGAGGGGGAGCTCTGGAAACACCATATATTTT. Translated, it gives CASSMRGSSGNTIYF.